This T cell receptor (beta chain) was retrieved from a study of blood T cell repertoires in COVID-19 (dated by TCRdb to 2019 to 2021). In the study overall: Samples covering the acute and convalescent phases of COVID-19 were provided by collaborators in the United States, Italy and Spain. Samples were obtained from the ongoing ImmuneRACE study (first 160 participants) and from 1,254 subjects provided by 6 global collaborators. The prospective study material was composed of cDNA or gDNA derived from T cells, B-cell-depleted T cells, or PBMCs. Subjects who had been exposed to COVID-19, were actively infected with it, or had recovered from it provided the deeply sampled blood TCRbeta repertoires that made up the dataset. Where HLA class I and class II types were available, the types were taken from metadata supplied by the sample provider, not from assay-based typing. The repertoires were released in a freely available public database intended as a resource for research on the immune response to SARS-CoV-2. Sample metadata almost always included a de-identified subject ID, COVID-19 status, age in years and sex.

TCRbeta CDR3 regions were amplified from genomic DNA using the immunoSEQ Assay, a bias-controlled multiplex PCR. Per the source publication's procedure: Nucleated cell counts per sample were estimated from amplification of reference gene primers within the assay. Sequence reads were collapsed and filtered to measure the absolute abundance of every unique TCRbeta CDR3 rearrangement. For each sample, productive Simpson clonality was calculated by taking the square root of Simpson's diversity index across productive rearrangements. As stored in TCRdb, this immuneACCESS dataset retains in-frame rearrangements with V and J assigned. A fraction of the clones does not appear; measured against another copy, unresolved V genes explain less than half of the discrepancy, and the remainder lacks a known reason. The V and J calls and clone size come from that table; D and trimming were worked out from the DNA. This sample lists around 180,000 clones; around 80% were detected once. The ten largest clones represent roughly 12% of the sample.

V was cut back by 5 bases and J by 0 bases, leaving a gap of 10 bases between them. CDR3 length: 14 amino acids, cysteine to phenylalanine. The entry retains the CDR3 DNA only, 42 bases that are in frame from base 1. The germline V gene provides CDR1 SGHNT and CDR2 YENEEA. A word on this clone: Its antigen is unknown. Nothing much larger sits one base from this clone, and base qualities are not available.

Broader findings and caveats from the paper: Clinical and demographic metadata were provided uncurated, with the amount varying by source and participant.

At one collaborating source in Seattle, patients were enrolled during active infection and were followed longitudinally through the course of disease. The collaborating institutions used their own protocols to collect whole blood in K2EDTA tubes. Collaborator samples were shipped for TCRbeta analysis as frozen whole blood, isolated PBMCs, or DNA extracted from either sample type. This sequence uses TRBV11-3 and TRBJ2-5; TRBD2 is possibly the D segment (5 matching bases). The sample was peripheral blood. This sequence was found in an elderly woman with COVID-19, enrolled during active disease. The CDR3 corresponds to CASSRAGNQETQYF. The DNA reads TGTGCCAGCAGCCGAGCCGGGAACCAAGAGACCCAGTACTTC.